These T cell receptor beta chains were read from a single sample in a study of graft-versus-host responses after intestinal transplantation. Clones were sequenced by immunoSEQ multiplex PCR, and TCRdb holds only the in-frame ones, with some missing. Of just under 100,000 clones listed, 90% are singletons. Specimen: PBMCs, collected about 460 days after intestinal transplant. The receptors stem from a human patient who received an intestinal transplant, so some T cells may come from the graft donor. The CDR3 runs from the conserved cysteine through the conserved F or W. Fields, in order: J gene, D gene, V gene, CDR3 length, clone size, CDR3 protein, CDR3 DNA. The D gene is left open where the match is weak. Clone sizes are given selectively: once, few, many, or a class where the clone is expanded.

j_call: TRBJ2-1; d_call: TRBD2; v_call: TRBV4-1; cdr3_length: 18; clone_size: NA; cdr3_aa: CASSQDSWRESSYNEQFF; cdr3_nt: TGCGCCAGCAGCCAAGATTCTTGGCGGGAGAGCTCCTACAATGAGCAGTTCTTC
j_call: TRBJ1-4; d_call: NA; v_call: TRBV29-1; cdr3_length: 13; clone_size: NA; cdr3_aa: CSVGGDGNEKLFF; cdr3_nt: TGCAGCGTTGGTGGGGACGGTAATGAAAAACTGTTTTTT
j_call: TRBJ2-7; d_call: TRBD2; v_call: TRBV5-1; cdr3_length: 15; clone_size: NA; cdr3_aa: CASSATSAPNYEQYF; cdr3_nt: TGCGCCAGCAGCGCTACTAGCGCCCCCAACTACGAGCAGTACTTC
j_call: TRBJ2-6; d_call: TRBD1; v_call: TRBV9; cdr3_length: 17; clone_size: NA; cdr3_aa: CASSPTGGNSGANVLTF; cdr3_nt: TGTGCCAGCAGCCCGACAGGGGGAAACTCTGGGGCCAACGTCCTGACTTTC
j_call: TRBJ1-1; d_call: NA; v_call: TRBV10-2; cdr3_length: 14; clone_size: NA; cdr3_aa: CASSLSLGNTEAFF; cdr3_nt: TGCGCCAGCAGCCTAAGTTTAGGAAACACTGAAGCTTTCTTT
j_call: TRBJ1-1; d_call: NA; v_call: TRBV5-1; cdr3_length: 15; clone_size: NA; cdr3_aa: CASSLTVGVNTEAFF; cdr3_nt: TGCGCCAGCAGCTTGACAGTAGGGGTGAACACTGAAGCTTTCTTT
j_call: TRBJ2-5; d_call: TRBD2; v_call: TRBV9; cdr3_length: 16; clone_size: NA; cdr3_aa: CASSEIGTSPAETQYF; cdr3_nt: TGTGCCAGCAGCGAAATAGGGACTAGCCCCGCAGAGACCCAGTACTTC
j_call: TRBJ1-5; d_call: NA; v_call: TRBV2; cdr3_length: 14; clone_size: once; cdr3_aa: CASTGAGPNQPQHF; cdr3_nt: TGTGCCAGCACAGGGGCAGGCCCCAATCAGCCCCAGCATTTT
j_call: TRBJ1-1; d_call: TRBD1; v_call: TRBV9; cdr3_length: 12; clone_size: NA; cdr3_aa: CASGQGITEAFF; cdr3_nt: TGTGCCAGCGGACAGGGTATCACTGAAGCTTTCTTT
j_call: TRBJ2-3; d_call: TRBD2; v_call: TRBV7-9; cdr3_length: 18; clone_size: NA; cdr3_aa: CASSPGLAGGPSTDTQYF; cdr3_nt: TGTGCCAGCAGCCCGGGACTAGCGGGGGGCCCCAGCACAGATACGCAGTATTTT
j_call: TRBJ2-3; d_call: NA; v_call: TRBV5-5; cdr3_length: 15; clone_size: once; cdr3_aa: CASSLKGPPTDTQYF; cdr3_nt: TGTGCCAGCAGCCTGAAGGGCCCACCGACAGATACGCAGTATTTT
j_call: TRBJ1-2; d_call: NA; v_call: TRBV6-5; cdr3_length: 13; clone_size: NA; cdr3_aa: CASREQGRDGYTF; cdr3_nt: TGTGCCAGCAGAGAACAAGGACGGGATGGCTACACCTTC
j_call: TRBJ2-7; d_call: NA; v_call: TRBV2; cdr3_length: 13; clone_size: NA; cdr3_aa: CASSILGSREQYF; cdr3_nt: TGTGCCAGCAGTATCCTTGGAAGTCGGGAGCAGTACTTC
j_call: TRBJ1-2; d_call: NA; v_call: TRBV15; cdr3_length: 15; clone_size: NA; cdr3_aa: CATSRDPIANYGYTF; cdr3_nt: TGTGCCACCAGCAGAGATCCCATAGCTAACTATGGCTACACCTTC
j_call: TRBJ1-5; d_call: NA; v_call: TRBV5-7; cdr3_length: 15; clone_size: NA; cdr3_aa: CASSPQSLRNQPQHF; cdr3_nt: TGTGCCAGCAGCCCCCAGTCTCTGCGCAATCAGCCCCAGCATTTT
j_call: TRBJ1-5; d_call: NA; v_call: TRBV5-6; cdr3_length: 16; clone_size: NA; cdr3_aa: CASSLWNLGANQPQHF; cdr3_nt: TGTGCCAGCAGCTTGTGGAATTTGGGGGCCAATCAGCCCCAGCATTTT
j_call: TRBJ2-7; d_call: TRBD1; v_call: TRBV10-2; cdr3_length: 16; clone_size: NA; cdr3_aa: CASSESPGQGFHEQYF; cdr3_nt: TGCGCCAGCAGTGAGTCTCCGGGACAGGGTTTCCACGAGCAGTACTTC
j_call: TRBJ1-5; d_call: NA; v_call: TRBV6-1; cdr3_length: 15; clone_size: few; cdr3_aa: CASSESAAGNQPQHF; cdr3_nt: TGTGCCAGCAGTGAATCGGCAGCCGGCAATCAGCCCCAGCATTTT
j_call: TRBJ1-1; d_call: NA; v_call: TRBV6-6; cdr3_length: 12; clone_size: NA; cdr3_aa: CASSLNRDQAFF; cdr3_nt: TGTGCCAGCAGCCTTAACAGGGATCAAGCTTTCTTT
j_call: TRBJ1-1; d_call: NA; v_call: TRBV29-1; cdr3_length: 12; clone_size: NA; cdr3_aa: CSALGGGTEAFF; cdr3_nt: TGCAGCGCCCTGGGGGGAGGGACTGAAGCTTTCTTT
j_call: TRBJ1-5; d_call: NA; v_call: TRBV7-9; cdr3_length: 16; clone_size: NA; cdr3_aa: CASSLGGGRSNQPQHF; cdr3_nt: TGTGCCAGCAGCTTGGGTGGCGGTCGAAGCAATCAGCCCCAGCATTTT
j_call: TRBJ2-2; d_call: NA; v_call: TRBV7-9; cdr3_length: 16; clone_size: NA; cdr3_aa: CASSFTGTANTGELFF; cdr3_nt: TGTGCCAGCAGCTTCACCGGGACGGCAAACACCGGGGAGCTGTTTTTT
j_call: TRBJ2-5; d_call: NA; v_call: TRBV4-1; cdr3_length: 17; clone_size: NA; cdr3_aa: CASSQVSGGGGQETQYF; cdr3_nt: TGCGCCAGCAGCCAAGTATCGGGGGGCGGTGGCCAAGAGACCCAGTACTTC
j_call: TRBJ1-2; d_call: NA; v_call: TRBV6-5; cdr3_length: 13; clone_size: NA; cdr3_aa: CASSYGQGRGYTF; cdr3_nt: TGTGCCAGCAGTTACGGTCAGGGCCGCGGCTACACCTTC
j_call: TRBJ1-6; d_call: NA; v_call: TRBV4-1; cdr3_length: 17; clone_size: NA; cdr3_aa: CASSQGGYVTANSPLHF; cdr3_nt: TGCGCCAGCAGCCAAGGTGGCTACGTGACAGCTAATTCACCCCTCCACTTT
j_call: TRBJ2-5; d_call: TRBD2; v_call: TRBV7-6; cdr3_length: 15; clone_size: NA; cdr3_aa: CASSLGEAGEETQYF; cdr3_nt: TGTGCCAGCAGCTTAGGGGAAGCGGGGGAAGAGACCCAGTACTTC
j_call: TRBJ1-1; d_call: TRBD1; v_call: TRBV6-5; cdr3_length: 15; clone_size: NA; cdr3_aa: CASTIATGANTEAFF; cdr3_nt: TGTGCCAGCACTATCGCGACAGGGGCGAACACTGAAGCTTTCTTT
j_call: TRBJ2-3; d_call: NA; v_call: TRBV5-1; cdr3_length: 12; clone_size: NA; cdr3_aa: CASGLGSDTQYF; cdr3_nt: TGCGCCAGCGGGCTAGGCTCGGATACGCAGTATTTT
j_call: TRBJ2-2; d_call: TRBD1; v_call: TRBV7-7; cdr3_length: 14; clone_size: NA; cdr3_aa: CASSLDTGVGELFF; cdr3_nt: TGTGCTAGCAGCTTGGATACAGGGGTGGGGGAGCTGTTTTTT
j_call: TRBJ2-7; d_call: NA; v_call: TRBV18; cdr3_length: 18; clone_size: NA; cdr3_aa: CASSQPGRTLRGVHEQYF; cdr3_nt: TGTGCCAGCTCACAACCGGGACGCACTCTCCGAGGGGTCCACGAGCAGTACTTC
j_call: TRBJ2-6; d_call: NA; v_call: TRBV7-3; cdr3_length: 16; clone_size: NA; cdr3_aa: CASSLWGSAGANVLTF; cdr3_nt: TGTGCCAGCAGCTTATGGGGCAGCGCGGGGGCCAACGTCCTGACTTTC
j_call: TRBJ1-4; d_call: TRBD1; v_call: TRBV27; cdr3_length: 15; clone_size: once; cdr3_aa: CASSLQGVANEKLFF; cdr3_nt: TGTGCCAGCAGCCTCCAGGGGGTTGCTAATGAAAAACTGTTTTTT
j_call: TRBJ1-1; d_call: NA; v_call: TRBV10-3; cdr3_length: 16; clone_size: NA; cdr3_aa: CAIRPGGGMVNTEAFF; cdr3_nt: TGTGCCATCAGGCCGGGAGGGGGAATGGTGAACACTGAAGCTTTCTTT
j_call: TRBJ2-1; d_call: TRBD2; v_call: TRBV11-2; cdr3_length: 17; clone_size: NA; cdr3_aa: CASSLEGWGSGGNEQFF; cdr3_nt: TGTGCCAGCAGCTTAGAGGGTTGGGGTAGCGGGGGCAATGAGCAGTTCTTC
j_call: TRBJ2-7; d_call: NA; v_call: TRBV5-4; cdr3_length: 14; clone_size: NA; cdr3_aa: CASSLYGYSYEQYF; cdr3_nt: TGTGCCAGCAGCTTGTATGGGTATTCCTACGAGCAGTACTTC
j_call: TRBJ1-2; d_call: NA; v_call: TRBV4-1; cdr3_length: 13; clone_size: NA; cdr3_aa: CASSQGQMYGYTF; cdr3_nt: TGCGCCAGCAGCCAAGGACAAATGTATGGCTACACCTTC
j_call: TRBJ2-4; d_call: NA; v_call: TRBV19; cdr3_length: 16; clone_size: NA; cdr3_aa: CASSIGWPPAKNIQYF; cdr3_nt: TGTGCCAGTAGTATCGGGTGGCCCCCAGCCAAAAACATTCAGTACTTC
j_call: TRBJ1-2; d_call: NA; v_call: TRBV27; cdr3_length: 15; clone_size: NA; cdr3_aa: CASSLSVGGDAGYTF; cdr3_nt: TGTGCCAGCAGTTTAAGTGTTGGTGGGGACGCGGGCTACACCTTC
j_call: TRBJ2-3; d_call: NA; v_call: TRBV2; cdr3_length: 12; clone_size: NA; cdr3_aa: CASTGGWDTQYF; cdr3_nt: TGTGCCAGCACTGGGGGCTGGGATACGCAGTATTTT
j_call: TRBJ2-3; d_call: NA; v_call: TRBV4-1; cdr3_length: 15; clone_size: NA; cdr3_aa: CASSQELPSTDTQYF; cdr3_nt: TGCGCCAGCAGCCAAGAACTCCCTAGCACAGATACGCAGTATTTT
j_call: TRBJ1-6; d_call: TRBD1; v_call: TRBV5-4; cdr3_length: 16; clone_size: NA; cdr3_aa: CASSPTGVSYNSPLHF; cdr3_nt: TGTGCCAGCAGCCCGACAGGGGTCTCCTATAATTCACCCCTCCACTTT
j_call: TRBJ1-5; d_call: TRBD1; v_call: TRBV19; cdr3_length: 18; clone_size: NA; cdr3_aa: CASSISWTGGASNQPQHF; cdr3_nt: TGTGCCAGTAGTATTAGTTGGACAGGGGGAGCGAGCAATCAGCCCCAGCATTTT
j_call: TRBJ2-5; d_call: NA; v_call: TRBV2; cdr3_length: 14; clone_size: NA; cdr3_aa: CASRLRTEQETQYF; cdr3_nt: TGTGCCAGCAGACTAAGGACAGAACAAGAGACCCAGTACTTC
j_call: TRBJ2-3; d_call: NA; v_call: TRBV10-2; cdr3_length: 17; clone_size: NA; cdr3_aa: CASSESKVATNTDTQYF; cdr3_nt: TGCGCCAGCAGTGAGTCGAAAGTAGCGACGAACACAGATACGCAGTATTTT
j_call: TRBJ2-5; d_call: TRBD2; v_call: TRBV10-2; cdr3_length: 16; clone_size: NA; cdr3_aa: CASRASGGPGSETQYF; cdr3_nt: TGCGCCAGCAGGGCTAGCGGGGGGCCGGGTTCTGAGACCCAGTACTTC
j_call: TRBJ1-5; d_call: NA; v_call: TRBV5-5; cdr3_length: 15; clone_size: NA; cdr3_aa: CASSQGIYSNQPQHF; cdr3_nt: TGTGCCAGCAGCCAAGGCATCTATAGCAATCAGCCCCAGCATTTT
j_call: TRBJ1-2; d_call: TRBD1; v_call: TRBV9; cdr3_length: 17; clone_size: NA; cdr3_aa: CASSAIGAGGADYGYTF; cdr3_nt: TGTGCCAGCAGCGCGATCGGGGCAGGGGGCGCGGACTATGGCTACACCTTC
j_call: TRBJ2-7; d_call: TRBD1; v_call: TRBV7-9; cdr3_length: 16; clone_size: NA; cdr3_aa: CASSPHPGTGAYEQYF; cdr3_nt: TGTGCCAGCAGCCCGCATCCCGGGACAGGCGCCTACGAGCAGTACTTC
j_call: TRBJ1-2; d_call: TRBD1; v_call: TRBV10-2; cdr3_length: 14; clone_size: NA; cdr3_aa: CASSGGTGGYGYTF; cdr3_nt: TGCGCCAGCAGTGGGGGGACAGGGGGGTATGGCTACACCTTC
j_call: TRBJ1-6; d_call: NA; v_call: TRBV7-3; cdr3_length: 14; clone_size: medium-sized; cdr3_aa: CASSPGSYNSPLHF; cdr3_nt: TGTGCCAGCAGCCCAGGCTCCTATAATTCACCCCTCCACTTT
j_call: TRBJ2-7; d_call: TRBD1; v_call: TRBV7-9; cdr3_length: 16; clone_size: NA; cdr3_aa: CASSLALGQGAGEQYF; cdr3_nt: TGTGCCAGCAGCTTAGCACTCGGGCAGGGGGCCGGCGAGCAGTACTTC
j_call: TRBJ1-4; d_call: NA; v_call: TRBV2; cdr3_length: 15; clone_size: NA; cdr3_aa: CASIATPATNEKLFF; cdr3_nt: TGTGCCAGCATTGCGACACCTGCAACTAATGAAAAACTGTTTTTT
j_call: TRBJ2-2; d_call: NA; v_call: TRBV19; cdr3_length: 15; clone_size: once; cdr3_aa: CASSIVSGNTGELFF; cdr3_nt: TGTGCCAGTAGTATAGTTAGCGGCAACACCGGGGAGCTGTTTTTT
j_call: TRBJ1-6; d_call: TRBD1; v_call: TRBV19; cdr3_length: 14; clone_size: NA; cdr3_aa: CASSPQGANSPLHF; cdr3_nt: TGTGCCAGTAGTCCACAGGGGGCTAATTCACCCCTCCACTTT
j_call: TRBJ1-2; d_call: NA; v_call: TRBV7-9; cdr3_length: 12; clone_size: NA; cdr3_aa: CASSLESYGYTF; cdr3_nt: TGTGCCAGCAGCCTTGAATCCTATGGCTACACCTTC